The rows below give T cell receptor beta chains drawn from one sample of a study of vaccination and CD4 T cells after COVID-19. The antigens for these receptors are not known. TCRdb reprocessed the PCR reads via MiXCR and lists one record per CDR3 protein. The table includes about 10,000 distinct CDR3 sequences, 30% detected once. The sample was CD4+ T cells from blood, cultured in vitro, taken after SARS-CoV-2 vaccination. The receptors were sampled from a human donor who had recovered from COVID-19. Both conserved end residues are part of each CDR3.

>TRBV7-9
CASSLGGDSKAFF
>TRBV20-1
CSAPPRETQYF
>TRBV9
CASSGVGFNEQFF
>TRBV2
CASSAAYEQYF
>TRBV19
CASSMVGLEVNNEQFF
>TRBV19
CASSIGTRAYNEQFF
>TRBV6-2/TRBV6-3
CASTIQGSQPQHF
>TRBV19
CASSMPGGLGNTIYF
>TRBV4-1
CASSPDPSNQPQHF
>TRBV6-1
CASRKLQETQYF
>TRBV6-1
CASRLDRGGSPLHF
>TRBV6-2/TRBV6-3
CASSYEGRLTNYGYTF
>TRBV6-4
CASSAQGLAYTEAFF
>TRBV21-1
CASTSRPPYEQYF
>TRBV6-1
CASSTLIAGGNEQFF
>TRBV7-9
CASIARGRGRSNEQFF
>TRBV28
CASSPLTGSFGANVLTF
>TRBV20-1
CSASRDRGWNQPQHF
>TRBV2
CASSQTDRGGEAFF
>TRBV7-9
CAPRAPANYGYTF